This T cell receptor (beta chain) was found in a study of identical twins. This clonotype was found a few times. With 4 bases clipped from V and 2 bases from J, the junction kept 4 bases outside the gene matches. This CDR3 has 14 amino acids. The germline V gene has CDR1 KGHSH and CDR2 LQKENI. TCRdb reprocessed the 5' RACE reads with MiXCR, giving one entry per CDR3 protein. The data show about 480,000 distinct CDR3 sequences, with 12% to 15% seen just once and around 0.57% held by the top ten. These records were also assigned to another study, of yellow fever vaccine responses in identical twins. From that study: Twins showed a vaccine T cell response that reportedly seemed partly convergent, partly personalized.

V gene TRBV18 combines with J gene TRBJ2-5, with 7 bases aligning to TRBD1. The sequencing sample was made of CD4+ T cells sorted from blood. The receptor's source is a woman aged 18-29 years in good health. CDR3 region: CASSRQGLQETQYF. The CDR3 coding sequence is TGTGCCAGCTCACGACAGGGCTTGCAAGAGACCCAGTACTTC. Full variable domain (missing parts from reference TRBV18 and TRBJ2-5): NAGVMQNPRHLVRRRGQEARLRCSPMKGHSHVYWYRQLPEEGLKFMVYLQKENIIDESGMPKERFSAEFPKEGPSILRIQQVVRGDSAAYFCASSRQGLQETQYFGPGTRLLVL.